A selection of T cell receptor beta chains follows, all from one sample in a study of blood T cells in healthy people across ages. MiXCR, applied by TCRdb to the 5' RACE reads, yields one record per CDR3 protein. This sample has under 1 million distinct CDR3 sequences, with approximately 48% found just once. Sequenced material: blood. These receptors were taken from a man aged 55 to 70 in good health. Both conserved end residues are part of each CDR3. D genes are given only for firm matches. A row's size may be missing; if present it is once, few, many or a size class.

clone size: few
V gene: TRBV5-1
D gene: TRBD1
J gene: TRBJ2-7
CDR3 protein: CASRQGLDEQYF
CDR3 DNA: TGCGCCAGCAGACAGGGGCTAGACGAGCAGTACTTC

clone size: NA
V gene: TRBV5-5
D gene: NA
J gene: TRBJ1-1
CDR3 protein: CASSSTPGRTNTEAFF
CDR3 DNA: TGTGCCAGCAGCTCTACACCGGGACGGACGAACACTGAAGCTTTCTTT

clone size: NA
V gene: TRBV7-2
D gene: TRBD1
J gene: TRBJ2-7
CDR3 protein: CASSLGQSCEQYF
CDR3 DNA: TGTGCCAGCAGCTTGGGACAGTCCTGCGAGCAGTACTTC

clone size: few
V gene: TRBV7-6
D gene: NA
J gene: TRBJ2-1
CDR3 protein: CASSPNGISSYNEQFF
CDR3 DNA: TGTGCCAGCAGCCCGAATGGGATTAGCTCCTACAATGAGCAGTTCTTC

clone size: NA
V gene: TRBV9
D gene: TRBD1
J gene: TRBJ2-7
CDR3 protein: CASSKGQGASYERYF
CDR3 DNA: TGTGCCAGCAGCAAGGGACAGGGGGCTTCCTACGAGCGGTACTTC

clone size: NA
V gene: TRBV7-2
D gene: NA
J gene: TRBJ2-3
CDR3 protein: CASSLQRVGTDTQYF
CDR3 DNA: TGTGCCAGCAGCTTACAGCGGGTAGGCACAGATACGCAGTATTTT

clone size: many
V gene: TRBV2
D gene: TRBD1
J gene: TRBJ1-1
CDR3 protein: CASRDTGAGTEAFF
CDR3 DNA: TGTGCCAGCAGAGACACAGGGGCGGGGACTGAAGCTTTCTTT

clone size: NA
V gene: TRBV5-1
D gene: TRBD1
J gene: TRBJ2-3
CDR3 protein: CASSFTPGTGVRGDTQYF
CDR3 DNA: TGCGCCAGCAGCTTCACCCCCGGGACAGGGGTAAGAGGAGATACGCAGTATTTT

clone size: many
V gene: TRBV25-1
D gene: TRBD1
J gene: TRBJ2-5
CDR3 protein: CASSLSGQGETQYF
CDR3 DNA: TGTGCCAGCAGCCTGTCCGGACAGGGGGAGACCCAGTACTTC

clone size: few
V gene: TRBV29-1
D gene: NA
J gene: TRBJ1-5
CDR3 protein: CSVGEGYQPQHF
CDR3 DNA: TGCAGCGTAGGGGAGGGGTATCAGCCCCAGCATTTT

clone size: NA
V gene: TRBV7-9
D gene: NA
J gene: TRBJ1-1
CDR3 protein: CASSLATGGEAFF
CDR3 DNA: TGTGCCAGCAGCTTAGCGACGGGAGGGGAAGCTTTCTTT

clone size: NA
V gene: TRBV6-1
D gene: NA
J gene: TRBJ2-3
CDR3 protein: CAGDRGGVTDTQYF
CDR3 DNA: TGTGCCGGAGACCGGGGAGGCGTCACAGATACGCAGTATTTT

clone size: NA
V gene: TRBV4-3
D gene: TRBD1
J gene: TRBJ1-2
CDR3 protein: CASSQDKLWTGGDYDYTF
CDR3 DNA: TGCGCCAGCAGCCAAGATAAGTTGTGGACAGGGGGTGACTATGACTACACCTTC

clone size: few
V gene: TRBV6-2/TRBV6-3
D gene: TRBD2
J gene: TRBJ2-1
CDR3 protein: CASSYGGAGGTYNEQFF
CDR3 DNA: TGTGCCAGCAGTTATGGAGGAGCGGGGGGAACCTACAATGAGCAGTTCTTC

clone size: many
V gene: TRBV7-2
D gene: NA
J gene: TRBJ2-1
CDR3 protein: CASSLVAGKDEQFF
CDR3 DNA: TGTGCCAGCAGCTTAGTCGCGGGGAAGGATGAGCAGTTCTTC

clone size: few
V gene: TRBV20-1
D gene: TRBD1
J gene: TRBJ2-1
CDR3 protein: CSATDRAESYNQFF
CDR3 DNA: TGCAGTGCAACGGACAGGGCCGAGTCGTACAATCAGTTCTTC

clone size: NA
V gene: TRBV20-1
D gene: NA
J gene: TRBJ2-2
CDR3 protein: CSAREGARTGELFF
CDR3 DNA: TGCAGTGCTAGAGAGGGGGCGCGGACCGGGGAGCTGTTTTTT

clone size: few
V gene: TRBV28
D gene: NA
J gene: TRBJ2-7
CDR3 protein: CASSGGGVDHEQYF
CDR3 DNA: TGTGCCAGCAGTGGGGGCGGGGTCGACCACGAGCAGTACTTC

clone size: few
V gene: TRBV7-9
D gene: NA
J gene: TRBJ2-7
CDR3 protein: CASSARQRTHEQYF
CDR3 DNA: TGTGCCAGCAGCGCAAGACAGAGGACCCACGAGCAGTACTTC

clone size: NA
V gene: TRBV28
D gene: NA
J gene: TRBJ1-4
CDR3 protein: CASKTVANEKLFF
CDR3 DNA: TGTGCCAGCAAGACCGTAGCTAATGAAAAACTGTTTTTT

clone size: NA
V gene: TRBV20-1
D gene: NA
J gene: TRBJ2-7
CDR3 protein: CSARGATGAGPYEQYF
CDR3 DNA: TGCAGTGCTAGAGGCGCCACAGGGGCGGGGCCCTACGAGCAGTACTTC

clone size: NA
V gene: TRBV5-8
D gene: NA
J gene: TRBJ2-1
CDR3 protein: CASSFWQEIGEQFF
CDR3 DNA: TGTGCCAGCAGCTTTTGGCAGGAAATTGGTGAGCAGTTCTTC

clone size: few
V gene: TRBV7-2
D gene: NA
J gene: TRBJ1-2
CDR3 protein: CASRTGGGRYTF
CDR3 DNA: TGTGCCAGCAGGACTGGGGGCGGACGCTACACCTTC

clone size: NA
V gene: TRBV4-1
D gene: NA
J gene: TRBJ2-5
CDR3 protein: CASSQDRERSNQETQYF
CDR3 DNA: TGCGCCAGCAGCCAAGATAGGGAGAGGAGCAACCAAGAGACCCAGTACTTC

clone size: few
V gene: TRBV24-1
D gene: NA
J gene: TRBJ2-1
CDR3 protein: CATSDSEGGSYNEQFF
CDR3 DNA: TGTGCCACCAGTGATTCCGAGGGGGGGTCCTACAATGAGCAGTTCTTC

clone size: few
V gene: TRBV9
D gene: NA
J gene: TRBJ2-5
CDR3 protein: CASSSPAGTETQYF
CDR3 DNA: TGTGCCAGCAGCTCCCCAGCGGGTACTGAGACCCAGTACTTC

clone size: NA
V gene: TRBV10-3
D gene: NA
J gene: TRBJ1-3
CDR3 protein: CAISDNGNTIYF
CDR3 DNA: TGTGCCATCAGTGATAACGGAAACACCATATATTTT

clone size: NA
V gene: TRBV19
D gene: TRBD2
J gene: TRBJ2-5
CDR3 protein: CASSISQRGETQYF
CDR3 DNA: TGTGCCAGTAGTATATCGCAGCGGGGGGAGACCCAGTACTTC

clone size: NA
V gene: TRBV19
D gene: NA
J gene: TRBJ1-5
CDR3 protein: CASSIAGGGGNQPQHF
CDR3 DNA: TGTGCCAGTAGTATCGCCGGAGGGGGAGGCAATCAGCCCCAGCATTTT

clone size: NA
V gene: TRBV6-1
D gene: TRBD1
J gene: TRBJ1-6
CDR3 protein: CASRPKTRQGFGSPLHF
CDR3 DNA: TGTGCCAGCAGGCCTAAAACCCGACAGGGATTCGGATCACCCCTCCACTTT

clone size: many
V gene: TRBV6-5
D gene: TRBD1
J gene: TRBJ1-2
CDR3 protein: CASSFGQGYGYTF
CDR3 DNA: TGTGCCAGCAGCTTCGGACAGGGCTATGGCTACACCTTC

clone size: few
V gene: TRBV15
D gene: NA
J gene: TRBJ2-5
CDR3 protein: CATSPPTPGETQYF
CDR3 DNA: TGTGCCACCAGTCCACCTACGCCTGGGGAGACCCAGTACTTC

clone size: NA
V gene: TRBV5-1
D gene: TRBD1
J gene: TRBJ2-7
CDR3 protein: CASKSGTGDSYEQYF
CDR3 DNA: TGCGCCAGCAAATCCGGGACAGGTGACTCCTACGAGCAGTACTTC